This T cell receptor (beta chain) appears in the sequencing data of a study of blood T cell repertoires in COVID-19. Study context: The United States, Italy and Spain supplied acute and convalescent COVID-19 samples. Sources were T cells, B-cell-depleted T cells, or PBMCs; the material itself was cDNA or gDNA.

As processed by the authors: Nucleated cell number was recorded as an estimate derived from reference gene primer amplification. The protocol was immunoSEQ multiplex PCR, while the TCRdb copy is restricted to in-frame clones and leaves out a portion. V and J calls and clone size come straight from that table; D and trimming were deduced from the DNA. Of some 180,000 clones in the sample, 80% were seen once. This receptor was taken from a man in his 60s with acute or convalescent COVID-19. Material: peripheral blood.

CDR3 DNA sequence: TGTGCCAGCAGCGCTGGGACAGGCAATCAGCCCCAGCATTTT. Protein product: CASSAGTGNQPQHF. The V gene is TRBV7-9, the J gene TRBJ1-5, with TRBD1 identical over 7 bases. V lost 5 bases and J lost 2; bases outside the gene matches: 3. The CDR3 runs to 14 residues. The germline gives CDR1 SEHNR, CDR2 FQNEAQ (reference sequence).